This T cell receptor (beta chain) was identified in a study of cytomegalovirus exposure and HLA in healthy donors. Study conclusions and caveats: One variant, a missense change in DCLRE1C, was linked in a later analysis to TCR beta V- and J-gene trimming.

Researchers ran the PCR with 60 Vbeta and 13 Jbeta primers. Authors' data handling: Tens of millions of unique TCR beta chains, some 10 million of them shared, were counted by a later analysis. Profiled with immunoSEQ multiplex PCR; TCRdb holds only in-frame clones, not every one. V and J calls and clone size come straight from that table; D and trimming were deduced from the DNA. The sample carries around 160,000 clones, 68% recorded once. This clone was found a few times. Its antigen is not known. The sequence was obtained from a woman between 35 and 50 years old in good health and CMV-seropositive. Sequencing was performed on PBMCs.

The CDR3 sequence is CAISESEGGRSYNEQFF. CDR3 in DNA: TGTGCCATCAGTGAGTCTGAGGGCGGCCGCTCCTACAATGAGCAGTTCTTC. J is TRBJ2-1 and V is TRBV10-3; D is possibly TRBD2 (5 bases). The CDR3 sequence is 17 residues long. Trimming removed 0 bases from V and 0 bases from J, with 12 bases in between. CDR1 is ENHRY and CDR2 is SYGVKD in the germline V gene.